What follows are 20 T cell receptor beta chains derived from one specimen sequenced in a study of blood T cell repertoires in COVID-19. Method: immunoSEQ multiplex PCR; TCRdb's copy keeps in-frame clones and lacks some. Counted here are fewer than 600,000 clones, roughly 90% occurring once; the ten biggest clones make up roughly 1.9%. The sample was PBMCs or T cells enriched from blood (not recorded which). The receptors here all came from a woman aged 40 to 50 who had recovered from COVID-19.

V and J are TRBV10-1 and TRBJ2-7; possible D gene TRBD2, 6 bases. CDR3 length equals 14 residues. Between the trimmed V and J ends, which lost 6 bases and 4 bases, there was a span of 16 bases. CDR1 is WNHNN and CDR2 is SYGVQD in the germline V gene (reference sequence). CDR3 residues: CASSRLVGPYEQYF. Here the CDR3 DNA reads TGCGCCAGCAGCCGACTAGTGGGCCCTTACGAGCAGTACTTC.

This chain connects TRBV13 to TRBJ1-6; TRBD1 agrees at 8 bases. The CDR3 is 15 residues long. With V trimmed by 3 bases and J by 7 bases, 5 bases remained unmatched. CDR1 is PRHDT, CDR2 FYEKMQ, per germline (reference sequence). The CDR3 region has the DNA TGTGCCAGCAGCTTTACCGGGACAGGCAATTCACCCCTCCACTTT. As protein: CASSFTGTGNSPLHF.

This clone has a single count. The CDR3 DNA follows: TGTGCCAGCAGCCCAAGGGGCTACGGGGAGCTGTTTTTT. This codes for CASSPRGYGELFF. This rearrangement joins TRBV11-2 to TRBJ2-2, with a tentative D call TRBD1 (5 bases). The CDR3 is made up of 13 amino acids. Trimming removed 5 bases at V and 7 bases at J, with 11 bases between. CDR1 and CDR2 from the germline V gene are SGHAT and FQNNGV. Together with reference TRBV11-2 and TRBJ2-2, the CDR3 gives the full variable domain: EAGVAQSPRYKIIEKRQSVAFWCNPISGHATLYWYQQILGQGPKLLIQFQNNGVVDDSQLPKDRFSAERLKGVDSTLKIQPAKLEDSAVYLCASSPRGYGELFFGEGSRLTVL.

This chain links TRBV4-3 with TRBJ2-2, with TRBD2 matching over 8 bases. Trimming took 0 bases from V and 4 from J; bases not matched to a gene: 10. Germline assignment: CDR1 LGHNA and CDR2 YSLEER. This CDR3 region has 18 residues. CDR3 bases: TGCGCCAGCAGCCAAGATAGGATAACTAGCGGACTCACCGGGGAGCTGTTTTTT. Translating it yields CASSQDRITSGLTGELFF.

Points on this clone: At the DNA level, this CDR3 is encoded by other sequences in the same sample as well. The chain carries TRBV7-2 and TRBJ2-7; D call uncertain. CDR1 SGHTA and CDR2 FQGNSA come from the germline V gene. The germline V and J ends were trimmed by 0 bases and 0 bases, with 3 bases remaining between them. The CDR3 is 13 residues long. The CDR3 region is CASSLAGSYEQYF. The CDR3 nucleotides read TGTGCCAGCAGCTTAGCCGGCTCCTACGAGCAGTACTTC.

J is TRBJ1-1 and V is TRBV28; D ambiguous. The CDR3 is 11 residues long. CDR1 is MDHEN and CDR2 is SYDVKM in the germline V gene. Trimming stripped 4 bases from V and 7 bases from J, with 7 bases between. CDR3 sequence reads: CASSSHSEAFF. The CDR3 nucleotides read TGTGCCAGCAGTTCTCACAGTGAAGCTTTCTTT. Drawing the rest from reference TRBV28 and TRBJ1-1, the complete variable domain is DVKVTQSSRYLVKRTGEKVFLECVQDMDHENMFWYRQDPGLGLRLIYFSYDVKMKEKGDIPEGYSVSREKKERFSLILESASTNQTSMYLCASSSHSEAFFGQGTRLTVV.

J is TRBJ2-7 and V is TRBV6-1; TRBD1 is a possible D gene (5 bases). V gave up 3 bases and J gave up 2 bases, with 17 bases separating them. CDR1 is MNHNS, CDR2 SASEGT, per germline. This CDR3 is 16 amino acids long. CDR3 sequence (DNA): TGTGCCAGCAGTGATACAGTAGGGGCTGGAGCCTACGAGCAGTACTTC. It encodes CASSDTVGAGAYEQYF.

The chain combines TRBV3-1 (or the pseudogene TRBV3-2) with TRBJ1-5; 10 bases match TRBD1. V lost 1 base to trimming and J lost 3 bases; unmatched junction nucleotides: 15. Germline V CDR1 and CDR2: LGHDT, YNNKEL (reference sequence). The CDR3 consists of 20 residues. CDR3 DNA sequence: TGTGCCAGCAGCCAAGGAATTCCGGGACAGGGGATTACCGCCAATCAGCCCCAGCATTTT. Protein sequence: CASSQGIPGQGITANQPQHF.

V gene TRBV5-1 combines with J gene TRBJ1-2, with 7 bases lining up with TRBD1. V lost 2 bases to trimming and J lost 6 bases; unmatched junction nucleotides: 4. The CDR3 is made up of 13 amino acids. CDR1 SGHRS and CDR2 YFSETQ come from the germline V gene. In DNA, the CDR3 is TGCGCCAGCAGCTTTGAGACAGGGCATGGCTACACCTTC. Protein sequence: CASSFETGHGYTF.

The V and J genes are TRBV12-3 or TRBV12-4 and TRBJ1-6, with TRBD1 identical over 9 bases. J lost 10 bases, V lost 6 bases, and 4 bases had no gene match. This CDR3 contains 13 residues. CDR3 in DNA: TGTGCCAGCAGCCGGACAGGGGACTCACCCCTCCACTTT. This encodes CASSRTGDSPLHF.

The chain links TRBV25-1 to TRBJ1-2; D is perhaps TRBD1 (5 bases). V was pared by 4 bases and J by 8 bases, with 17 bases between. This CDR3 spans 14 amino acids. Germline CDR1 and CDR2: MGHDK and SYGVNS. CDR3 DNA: TGTGCCAGCAGTGCCGACTCCAGGGCGGGGGGCTACACCTTC. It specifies CASSADSRAGGYTF.

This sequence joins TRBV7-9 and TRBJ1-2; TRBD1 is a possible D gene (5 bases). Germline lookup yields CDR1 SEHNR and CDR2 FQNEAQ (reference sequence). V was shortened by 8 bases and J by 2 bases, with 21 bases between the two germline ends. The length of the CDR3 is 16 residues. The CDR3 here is CASGGRQTALNYGYTF. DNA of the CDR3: TGTGCCAGCGGCGGTAGGCAGACAGCACTCAACTATGGCTACACCTTC. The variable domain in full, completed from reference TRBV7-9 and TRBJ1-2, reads DTGVSQNPRHKITKRGQNVTFRCDPISEHNRLYWYRQTLGQGPEFLTYFQNEAQLEKSRLLSDRFSAERPKGSFSTLEIQRTEQGDSAMYLCASGGRQTALNYGYTFGSGTRLTVV.

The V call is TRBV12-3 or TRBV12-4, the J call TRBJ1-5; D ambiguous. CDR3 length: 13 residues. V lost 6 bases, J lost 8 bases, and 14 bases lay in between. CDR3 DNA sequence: TGTGCCAGCAGCCCAGATTCCGGGGAGCCCCAGCATTTT. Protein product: CASSPDSGEPQHF.

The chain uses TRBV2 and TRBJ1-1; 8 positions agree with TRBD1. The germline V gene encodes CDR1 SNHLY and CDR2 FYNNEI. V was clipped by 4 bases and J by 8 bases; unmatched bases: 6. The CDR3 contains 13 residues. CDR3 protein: CASSGTRQGEAFF. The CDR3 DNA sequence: TGTGCCAGCAGTGGAACGAGACAGGGGGAAGCTTTCTTT.

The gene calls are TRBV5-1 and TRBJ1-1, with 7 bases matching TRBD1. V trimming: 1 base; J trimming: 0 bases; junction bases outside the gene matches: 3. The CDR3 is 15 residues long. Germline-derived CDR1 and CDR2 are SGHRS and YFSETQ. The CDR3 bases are TGCGCCAGCAGCTTGTCAGGGGGGATGAACACTGAAGCTTTCTTT. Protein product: CASSLSGGMNTEAFF.

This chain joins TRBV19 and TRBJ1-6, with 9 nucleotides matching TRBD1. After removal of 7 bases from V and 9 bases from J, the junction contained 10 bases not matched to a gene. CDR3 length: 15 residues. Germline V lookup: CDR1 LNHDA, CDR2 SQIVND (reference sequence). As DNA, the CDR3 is TGTGCCAGTACCTTTACAGGGGGCGCAGGTTCACCCCTCCACTTT. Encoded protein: CASTFTGGAGSPLHF.

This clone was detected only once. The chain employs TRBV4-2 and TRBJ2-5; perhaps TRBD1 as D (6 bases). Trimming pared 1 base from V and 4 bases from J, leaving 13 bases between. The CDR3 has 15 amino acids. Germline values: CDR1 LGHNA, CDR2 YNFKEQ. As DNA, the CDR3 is TGTGCCAGCAGCCAAGGGAGACAGGTCGGAGAGACCCAGTACTTC. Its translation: CASSQGRQVGETQYF.

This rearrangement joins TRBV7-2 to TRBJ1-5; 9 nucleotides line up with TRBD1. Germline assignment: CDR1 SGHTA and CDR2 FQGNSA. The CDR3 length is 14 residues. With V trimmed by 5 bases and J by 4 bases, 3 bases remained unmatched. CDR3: CASSAGTGNQPQHF. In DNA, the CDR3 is TGTGCCAGCAGCGCAGGGACAGGGAATCAGCCCCAGCATTTT. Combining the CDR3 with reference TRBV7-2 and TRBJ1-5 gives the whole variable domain GAGVSQSPSNKVTEKGKDVELRCDPISGHTALYWYRQSLGQGLEFLIYFQGNSAPDKSGLPSDRFSAERTGGSVSTLTIQRTQQEDSAVYLCASSAGTGNQPQHFGDGTRLSIL.

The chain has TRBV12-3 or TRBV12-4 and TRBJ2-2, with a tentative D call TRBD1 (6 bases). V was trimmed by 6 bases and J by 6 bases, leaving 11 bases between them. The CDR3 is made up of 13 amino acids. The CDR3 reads CASRSTGPGELFF. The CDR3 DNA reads TGTGCCAGCAGATCTACAGGGCCCGGGGAGCTGTTTTTT.

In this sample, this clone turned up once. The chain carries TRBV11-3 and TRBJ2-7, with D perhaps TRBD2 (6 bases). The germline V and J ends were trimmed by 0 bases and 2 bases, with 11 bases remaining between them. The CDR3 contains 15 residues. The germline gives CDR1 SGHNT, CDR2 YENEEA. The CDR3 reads CASSLEGTFTYEQYF. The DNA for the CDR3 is TGTGCCAGCAGCTTAGAGGGGACTTTTACCTACGAGCAGTACTTC.